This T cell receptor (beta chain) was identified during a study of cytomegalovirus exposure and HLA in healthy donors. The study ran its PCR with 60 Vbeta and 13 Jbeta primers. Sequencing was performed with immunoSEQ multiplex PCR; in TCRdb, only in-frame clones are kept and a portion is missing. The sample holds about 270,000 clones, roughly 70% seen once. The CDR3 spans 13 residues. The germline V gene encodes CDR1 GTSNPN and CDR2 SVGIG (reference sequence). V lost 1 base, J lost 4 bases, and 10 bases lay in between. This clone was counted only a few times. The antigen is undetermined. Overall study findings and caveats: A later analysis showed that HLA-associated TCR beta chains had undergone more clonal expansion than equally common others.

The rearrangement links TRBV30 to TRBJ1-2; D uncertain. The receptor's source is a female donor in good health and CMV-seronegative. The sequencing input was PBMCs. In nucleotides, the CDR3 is TGTGCCTGGAGTGCCGTTACGGTCTATGGCTACACCTTC. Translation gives CAWSAVTVYGYTF.